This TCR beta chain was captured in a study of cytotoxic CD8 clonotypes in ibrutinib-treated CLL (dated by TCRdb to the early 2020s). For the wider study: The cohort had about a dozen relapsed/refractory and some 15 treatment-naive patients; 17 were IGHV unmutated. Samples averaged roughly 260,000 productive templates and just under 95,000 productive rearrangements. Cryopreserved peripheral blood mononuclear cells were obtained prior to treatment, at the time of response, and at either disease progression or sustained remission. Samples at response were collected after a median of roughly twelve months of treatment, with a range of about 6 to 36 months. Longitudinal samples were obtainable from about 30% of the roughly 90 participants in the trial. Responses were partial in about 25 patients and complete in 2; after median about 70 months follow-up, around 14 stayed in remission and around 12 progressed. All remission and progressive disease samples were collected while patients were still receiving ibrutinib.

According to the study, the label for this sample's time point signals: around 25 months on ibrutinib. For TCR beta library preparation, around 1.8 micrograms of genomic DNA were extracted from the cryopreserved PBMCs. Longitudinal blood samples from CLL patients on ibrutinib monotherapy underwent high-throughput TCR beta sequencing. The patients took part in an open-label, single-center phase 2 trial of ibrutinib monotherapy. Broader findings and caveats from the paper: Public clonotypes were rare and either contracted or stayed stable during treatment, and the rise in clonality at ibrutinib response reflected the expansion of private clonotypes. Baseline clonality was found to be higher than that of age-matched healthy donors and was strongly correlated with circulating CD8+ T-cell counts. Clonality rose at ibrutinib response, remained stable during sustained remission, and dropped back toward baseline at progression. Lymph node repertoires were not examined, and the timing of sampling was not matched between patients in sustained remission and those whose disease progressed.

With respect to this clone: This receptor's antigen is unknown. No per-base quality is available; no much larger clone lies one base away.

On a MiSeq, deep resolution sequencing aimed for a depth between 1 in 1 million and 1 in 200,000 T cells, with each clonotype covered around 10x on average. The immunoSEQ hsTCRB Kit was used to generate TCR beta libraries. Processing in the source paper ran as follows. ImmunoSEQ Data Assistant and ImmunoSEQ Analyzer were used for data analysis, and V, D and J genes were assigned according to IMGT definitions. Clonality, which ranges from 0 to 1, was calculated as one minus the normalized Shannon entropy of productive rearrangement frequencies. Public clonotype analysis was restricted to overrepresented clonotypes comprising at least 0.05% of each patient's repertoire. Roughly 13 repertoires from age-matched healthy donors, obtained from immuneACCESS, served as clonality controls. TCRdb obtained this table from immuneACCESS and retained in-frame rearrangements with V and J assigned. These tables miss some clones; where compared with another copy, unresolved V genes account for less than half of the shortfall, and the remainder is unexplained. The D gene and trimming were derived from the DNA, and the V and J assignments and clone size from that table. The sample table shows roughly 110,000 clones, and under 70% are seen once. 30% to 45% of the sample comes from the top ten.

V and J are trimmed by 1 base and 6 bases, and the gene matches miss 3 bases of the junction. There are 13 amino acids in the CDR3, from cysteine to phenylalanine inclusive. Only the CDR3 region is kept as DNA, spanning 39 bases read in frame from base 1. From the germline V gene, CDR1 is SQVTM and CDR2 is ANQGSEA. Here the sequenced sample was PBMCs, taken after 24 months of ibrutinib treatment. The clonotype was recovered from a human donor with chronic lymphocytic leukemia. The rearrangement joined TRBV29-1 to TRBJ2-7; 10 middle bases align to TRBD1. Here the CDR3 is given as CSVEGDRGREQYF. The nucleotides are TGCAGCGTTGAAGGGGACAGGGGACGCGAGCAGTACTTC.